This TCR beta chain emerged from a study of blood T cell repertoires in COVID-19. In the study overall: Whether acute or convalescent, the COVID-19 samples came from the United States, Italy and Spain. The analysed material was cDNA or gDNA that came from T cells, B-cell-depleted T cells, or PBMCs.

Original processing methods: Estimates of nucleated cell counts were drawn from the amplification of reference gene primers. The method was immunoSEQ multiplex PCR; TCRdb's version includes in-frame clones alone and lacks a portion of them. V and J calls and clone size follow that table, whereas D and trimming were derived from the DNA. The data contain fewer than 150,000 clones, approximately 88% of them singletons. This clone was detected once. The V end lost 0 bases, the J end lost 8 bases, and 10 bases lay between the germline ends. The CDR3 covers 13 residues. CDR1 MRHNA and CDR2 SNTAGT come from the germline V gene.

This TCR was recovered from a woman aged 35 to 49 with acute or convalescent COVID-19. The gene calls are TRBV6-4 and TRBJ1-2, with a weak D call TRBD1 (5 bases). Sequenced sample: peripheral blood. The CDR3 nucleotides are TGTGCCAGCAGTGACTCCAGGGTTGGAGGCTACACCTTC. This gives the protein CASSDSRVGGYTF.